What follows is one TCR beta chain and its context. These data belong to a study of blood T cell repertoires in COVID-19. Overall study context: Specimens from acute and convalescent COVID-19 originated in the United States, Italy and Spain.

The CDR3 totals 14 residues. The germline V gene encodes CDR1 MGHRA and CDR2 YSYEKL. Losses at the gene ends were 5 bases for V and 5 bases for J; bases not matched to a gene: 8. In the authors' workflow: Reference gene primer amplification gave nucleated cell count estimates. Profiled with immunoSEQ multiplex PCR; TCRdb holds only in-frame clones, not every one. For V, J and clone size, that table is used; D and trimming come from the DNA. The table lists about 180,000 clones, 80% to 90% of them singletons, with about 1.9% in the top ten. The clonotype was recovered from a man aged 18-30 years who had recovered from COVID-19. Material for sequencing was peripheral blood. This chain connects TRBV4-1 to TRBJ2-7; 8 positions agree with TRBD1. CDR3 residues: CASSTRTGSDEQYF. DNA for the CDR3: TGCGCCAGCAGCACCCGGACAGGGTCGGACGAGCAGTACTTC.